The entry below gives a single TCR beta chain sequence along with its context. The data originate from a study of T-cell memory formation after mild COVID-19. Study as a whole: In these data, TCR clusters were largely donor specific.

TCRdb reanalysed the 5' RACE reads using MiXCR and keeps one entry per CDR3 protein. Seen here are approximately 190,000 distinct CDR3 sequences, about 16% observed once, and the top ten hold around 2.4%. V gave up 0 bases and J gave up 1 base, with 6 bases separating them. The germline gives CDR1 LGHNA, CDR2 YNFKEQ. The CDR3 runs 14 residues. V is TRBV4-2 and J is TRBJ1-1; the D is unclear. This TCR was recovered from an adult woman who had mild COVID-19 (a few samples of this study predate the infection). Cell type and time point are not known. The specimen was PBMCs or a T cell subset sorted from them (not recorded which). The CDR3 loop reads CASSQDYSNTEAFF. The CDR3 DNA is TGTGCCAGCAGCCAAGATTACTCGAACACTGAAGCTTTCTTT.